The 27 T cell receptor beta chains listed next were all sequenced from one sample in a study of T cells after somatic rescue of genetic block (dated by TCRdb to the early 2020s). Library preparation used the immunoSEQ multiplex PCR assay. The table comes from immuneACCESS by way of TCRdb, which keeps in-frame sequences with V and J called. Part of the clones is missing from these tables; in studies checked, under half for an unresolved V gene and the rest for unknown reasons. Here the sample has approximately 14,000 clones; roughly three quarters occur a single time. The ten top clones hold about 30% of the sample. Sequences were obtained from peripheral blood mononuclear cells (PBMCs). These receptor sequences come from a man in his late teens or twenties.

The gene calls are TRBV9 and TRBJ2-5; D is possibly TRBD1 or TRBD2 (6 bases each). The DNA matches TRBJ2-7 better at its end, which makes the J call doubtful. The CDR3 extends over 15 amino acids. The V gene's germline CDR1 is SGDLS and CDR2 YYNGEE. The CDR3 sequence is CASSAGAGHSYEQYF. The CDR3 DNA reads TGTGCCAGCAGCGCGGGGGCGGGGCACTCCTACGAGCAGTACTTC.

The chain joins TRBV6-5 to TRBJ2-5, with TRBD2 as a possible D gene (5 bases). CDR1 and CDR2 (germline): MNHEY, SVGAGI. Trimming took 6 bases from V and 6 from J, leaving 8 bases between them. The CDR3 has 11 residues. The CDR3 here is CASRLDQTQYF. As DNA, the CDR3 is TGTGCCAGCAGACTAGATCAGACCCAGTACTTC.

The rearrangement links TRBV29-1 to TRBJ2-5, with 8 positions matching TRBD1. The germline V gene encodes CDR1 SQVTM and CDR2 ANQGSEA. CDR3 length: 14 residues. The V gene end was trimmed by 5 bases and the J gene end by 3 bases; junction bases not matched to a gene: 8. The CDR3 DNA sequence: TGCAGCGTTCTGAAGACAGGGGAAAAAGAGACCCAGTACTTC. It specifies CSVLKTGEKETQYF.

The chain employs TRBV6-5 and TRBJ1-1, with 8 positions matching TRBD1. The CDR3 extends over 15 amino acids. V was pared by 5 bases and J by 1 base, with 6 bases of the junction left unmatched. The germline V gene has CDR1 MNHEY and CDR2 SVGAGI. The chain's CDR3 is CASSRGTGANTEAFF. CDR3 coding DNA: TGTGCCAGCAGTCGAGGGACAGGCGCGAACACTGAAGCTTTCTTT.

The CDR3 DNA reads as TGTGCCAGCAGTTACACAGGACGGGCTCCTAACTATGGCTACACCTTC. Amino acid sequence: CASSYTGRAPNYGYTF. This chain uses TRBV6-5 with TRBJ1-2; tentatively, D is TRBD1 (5 bases). The CDR3 extends over 16 amino acids. Trimming stripped 2 bases from V and 0 bases from J, with 13 bases between. Germline values: CDR1 MNHEY, CDR2 SVGAGI.

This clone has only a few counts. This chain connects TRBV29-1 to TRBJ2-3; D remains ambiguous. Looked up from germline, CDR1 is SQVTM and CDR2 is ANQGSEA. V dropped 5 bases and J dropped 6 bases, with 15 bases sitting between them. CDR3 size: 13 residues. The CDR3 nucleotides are TGCAGCGTTCCGACTCAAGAACCCGATACGCAGTATTTT. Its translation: CSVPTQEPDTQYF.

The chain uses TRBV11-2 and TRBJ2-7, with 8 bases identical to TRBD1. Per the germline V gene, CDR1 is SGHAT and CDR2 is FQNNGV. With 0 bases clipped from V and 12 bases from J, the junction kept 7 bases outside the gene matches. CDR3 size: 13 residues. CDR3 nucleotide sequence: TGTGCCAGCAGCTTAGATCCGGCAGGGGGCAGGTACTTC. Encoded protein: CASSLDPAGGRYF.

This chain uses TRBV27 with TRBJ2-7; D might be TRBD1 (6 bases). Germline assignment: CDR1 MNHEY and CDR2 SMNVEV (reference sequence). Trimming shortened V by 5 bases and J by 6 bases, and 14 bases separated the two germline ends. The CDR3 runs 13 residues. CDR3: CASSPRVRGEQYF. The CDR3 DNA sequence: TGTGCCAGCAGTCCCCGGGTCAGGGGCGAGCAGTACTTC.

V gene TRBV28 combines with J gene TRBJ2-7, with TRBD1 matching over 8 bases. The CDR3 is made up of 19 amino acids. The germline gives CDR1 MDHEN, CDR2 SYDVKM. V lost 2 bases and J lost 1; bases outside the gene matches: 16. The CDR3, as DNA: TGTGCCAGCAGTTTAAGACAGTTATTATCGTACAGGGGGTCCTACGAGCAGTACTTC. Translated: CASSLRQLLSYRGSYEQYF.

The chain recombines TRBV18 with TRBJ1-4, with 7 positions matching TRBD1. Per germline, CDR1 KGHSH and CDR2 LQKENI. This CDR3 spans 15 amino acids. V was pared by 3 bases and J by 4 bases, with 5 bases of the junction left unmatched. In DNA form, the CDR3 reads TGTGCCAGCTCACCTTGGGGACAGATTAATGAAAAACTGTTTTTT. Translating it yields CASSPWGQINEKLFF.

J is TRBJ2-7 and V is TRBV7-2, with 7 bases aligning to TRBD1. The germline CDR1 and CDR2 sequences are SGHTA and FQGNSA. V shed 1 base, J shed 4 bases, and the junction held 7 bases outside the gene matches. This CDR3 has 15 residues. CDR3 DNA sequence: TGTGCCAGCAGCTTAGACAGGGGAAGGGGATACGAGCAGTACTTC. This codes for CASSLDRGRGYEQYF.

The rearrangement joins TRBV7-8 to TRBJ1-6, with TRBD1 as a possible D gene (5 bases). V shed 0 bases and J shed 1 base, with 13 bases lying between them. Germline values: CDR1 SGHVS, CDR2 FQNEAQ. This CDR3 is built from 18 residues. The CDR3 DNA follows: TGTGCCAGCAGCTTAGCCCGGGTCCAGGGTTCCTATAATTCACCCCTCCACTTT. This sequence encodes CASSLARVQGSYNSPLHF.

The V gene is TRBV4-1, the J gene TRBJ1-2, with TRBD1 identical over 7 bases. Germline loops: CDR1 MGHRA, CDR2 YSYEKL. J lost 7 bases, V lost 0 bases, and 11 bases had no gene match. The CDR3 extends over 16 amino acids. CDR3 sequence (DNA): TGCGCCAGCAGCCAAGAGAGGGGGCGGTGGGGGGCTGGCTACACCTTC. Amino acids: CASSQERGRWGAGYTF.

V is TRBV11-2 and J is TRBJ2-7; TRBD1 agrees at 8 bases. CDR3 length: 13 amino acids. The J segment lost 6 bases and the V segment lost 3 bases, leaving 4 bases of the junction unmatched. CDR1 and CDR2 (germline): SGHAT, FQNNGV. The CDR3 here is CASSFQGAGEQYF. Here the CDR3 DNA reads TGTGCCAGCAGCTTCCAGGGGGCAGGCGAGCAGTACTTC.

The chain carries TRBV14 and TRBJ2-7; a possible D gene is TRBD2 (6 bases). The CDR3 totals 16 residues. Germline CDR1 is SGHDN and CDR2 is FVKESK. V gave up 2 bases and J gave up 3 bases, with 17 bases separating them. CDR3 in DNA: TGTGCCAGCAGCCAATCGGGATGGCGGGGCATCTACGAGCAGTACTTC. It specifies CASSQSGWRGIYEQYF.

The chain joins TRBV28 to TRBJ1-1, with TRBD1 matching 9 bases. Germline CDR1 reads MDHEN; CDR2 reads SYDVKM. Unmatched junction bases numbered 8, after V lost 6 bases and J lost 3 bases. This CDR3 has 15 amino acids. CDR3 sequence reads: CASRLLGTGYTEAFF. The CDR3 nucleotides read TGTGCCAGCAGGCTACTCGGGACAGGGTACACTGAAGCTTTCTTT.

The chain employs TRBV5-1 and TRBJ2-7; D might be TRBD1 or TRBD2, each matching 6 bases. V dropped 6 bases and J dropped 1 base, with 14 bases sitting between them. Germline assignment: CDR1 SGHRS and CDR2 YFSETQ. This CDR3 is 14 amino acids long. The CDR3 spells CASTSIGGSYEQYF. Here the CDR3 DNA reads TGCGCCAGCACCTCGATAGGGGGGTCCTACGAGCAGTACTTC.

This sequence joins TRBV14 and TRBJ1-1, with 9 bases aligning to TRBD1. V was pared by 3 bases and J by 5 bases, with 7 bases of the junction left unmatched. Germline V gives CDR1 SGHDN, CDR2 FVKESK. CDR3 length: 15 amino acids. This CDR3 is CASSHWTGEITEAFF. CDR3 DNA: TGTGCCAGCAGCCACTGGACAGGGGAAATTACTGAAGCTTTCTTT.

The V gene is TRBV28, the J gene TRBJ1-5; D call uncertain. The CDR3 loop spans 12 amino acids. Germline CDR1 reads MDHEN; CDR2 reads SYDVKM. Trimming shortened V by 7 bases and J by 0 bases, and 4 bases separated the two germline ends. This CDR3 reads CASTYSNQPQHF. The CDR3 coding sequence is TGTGCCAGCACCTATAGCAATCAGCCCCAGCATTTT. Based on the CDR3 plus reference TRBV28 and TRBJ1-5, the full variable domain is DVKVTQSSRYLVKRTGEKVFLECVQDMDHENMFWYRQDPGLGLRLIYFSYDVKMKEKGDIPEGYSVSREKKERFSLILESASTNQTSMYLCASTYSNQPQHFGDGTRLSIL.

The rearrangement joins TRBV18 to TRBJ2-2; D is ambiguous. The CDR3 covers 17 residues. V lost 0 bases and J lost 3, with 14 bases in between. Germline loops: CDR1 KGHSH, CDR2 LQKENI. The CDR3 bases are TGTGCCAGCTCACCACCCTGGACCGTTGGAGACACCGGGGAGCTGTTTTTT. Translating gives CASSPPWTVGDTGELFF. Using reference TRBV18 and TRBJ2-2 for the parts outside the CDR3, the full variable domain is NAGVMQNPRHLVRRRGQEARLRCSPMKGHSHVYWYRQLPEEGLKFMVYLQKENIIDESGMPKERFSAEFPKEGPSILRIQQVVRGDSAAYFCASSPPWTVGDTGELFFGEGSRLTVL.

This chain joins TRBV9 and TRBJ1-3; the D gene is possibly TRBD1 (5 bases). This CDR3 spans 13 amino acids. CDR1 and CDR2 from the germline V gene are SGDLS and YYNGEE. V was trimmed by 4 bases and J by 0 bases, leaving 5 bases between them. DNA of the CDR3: TGTGCCAGCAGCCAGGGCTCTGGAAACACCATATATTTT. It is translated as CASSQGSGNTIYF.

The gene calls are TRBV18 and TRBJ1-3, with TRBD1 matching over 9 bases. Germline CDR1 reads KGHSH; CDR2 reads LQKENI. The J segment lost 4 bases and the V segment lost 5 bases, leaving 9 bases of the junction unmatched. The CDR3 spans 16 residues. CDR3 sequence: CASSAVQGARGNTIYF. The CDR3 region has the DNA TGTGCCAGCTCAGCGGTACAGGGGGCGAGAGGAAACACCATATATTTT.

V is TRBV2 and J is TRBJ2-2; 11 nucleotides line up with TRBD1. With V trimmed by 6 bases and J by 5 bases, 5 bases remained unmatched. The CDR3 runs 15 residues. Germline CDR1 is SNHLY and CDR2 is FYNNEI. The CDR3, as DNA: TGTGCCAGCAGGTCCGGGACAGGGGGGACCGGGGAGCTGTTTTTT. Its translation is CASRSGTGGTGELFF.

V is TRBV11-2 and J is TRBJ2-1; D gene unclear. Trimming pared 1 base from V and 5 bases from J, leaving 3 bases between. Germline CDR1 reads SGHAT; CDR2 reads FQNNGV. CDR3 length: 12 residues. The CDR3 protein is CASSLVHNEQFF. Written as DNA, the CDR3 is TGTGCCAGCAGCTTAGTCCACAATGAGCAGTTCTTC.

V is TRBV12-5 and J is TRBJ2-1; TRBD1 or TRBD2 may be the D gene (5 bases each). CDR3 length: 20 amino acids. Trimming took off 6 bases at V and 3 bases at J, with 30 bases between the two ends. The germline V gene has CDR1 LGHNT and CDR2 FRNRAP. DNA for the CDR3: TGTGCTAGTGGCCTCCCTCCGGGACGGAGTCCCCTTAGTTTCTACAATGAGCAGTTCTTC. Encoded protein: CASGLPPGRSPLSFYNEQFF.

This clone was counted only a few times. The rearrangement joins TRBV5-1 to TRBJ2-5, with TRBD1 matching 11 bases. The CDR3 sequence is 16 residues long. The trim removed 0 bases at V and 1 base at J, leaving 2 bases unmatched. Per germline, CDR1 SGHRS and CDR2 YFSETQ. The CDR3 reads CASSLGTGGLQETQYF. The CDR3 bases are TGCGCCAGCAGCTTGGGGACAGGGGGCCTCCAAGAGACCCAGTACTTC.

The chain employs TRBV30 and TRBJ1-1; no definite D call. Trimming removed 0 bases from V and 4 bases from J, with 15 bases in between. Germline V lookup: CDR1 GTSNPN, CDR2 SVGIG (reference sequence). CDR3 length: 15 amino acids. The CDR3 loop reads CAWSVWRPKGTEAFF. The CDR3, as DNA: TGTGCCTGGAGTGTGTGGCGTCCGAAAGGCACTGAAGCTTTCTTT. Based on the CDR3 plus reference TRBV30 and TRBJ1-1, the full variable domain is SQTIHQWPATLVQPVGSPLSLECTVEGTSNPNLYWYRQAAGRGLQLLFYSVGIGQISSEVPQNLSASRPQDRQFILSSKKLLLSDSGFYLCAWSVWRPKGTEAFFGQGTRLTVV.